The rows below give T cell receptor beta chains drawn from one sample of a study of a mutant IDH1 vaccine in newly diagnosed glioma. Data came from immunoSEQ multiplex PCR; TCRdb stores just in-frame clones and leaves some out. The sample contains about 15,000 clones, 80% to 90% of which appear only once. The starting material was PBMCs, obtained from a glioma patient treated with radiotherapy, temozolomide or both. These receptors all stem from a middle-aged woman with glioma. Some clones in this sample may be carry-over from other donors' samples. Each CDR3 is given with its conserved first and last residue. A D gene is named only where the DNA matches it firmly. Part of the rows lack a size; the others show once, few, many or a class for expanded clones.

few	-	TRBJ1-4	TRBV6-1	TGTGCCAGCAGGGGGCTTAATGAAAAACTGTTTTTT	CASRGLNEKLFF
medium-sized	-	TRBJ2-6	TRBV6-1	TGTGCCAGCAGTGAAGAGGTCTCTGGGGCCAACGTCCTGACTTTC	CASSEEVSGANVLTF
-	-	TRBJ2-5	TRBV19	TGTGCCAGTAGTACAGGAGAGACCCAGTACTTC	CASSTGETQYF
few	-	TRBJ1-2	TRBV7-6	TGTGCCAGCAGCTTAGTGGGTCCGGGAGATGGCTATGGCTACACCTTC	CASSLVGPGDGYGYTF
-	-	TRBJ2-7	TRBV18	TGTGCCAGCTCGGCAGGACTACAGAACGAGCAGTACTTC	CASSAGLQNEQYF
-	TRBD1	TRBJ1-1	TRBV5-4	TGTGCCAGCAGCTCGGACAGGGGGGCTGAAGCTTTCTTT	CASSSDRGAEAFF
few	-	TRBJ1-1	TRBV6-7	TGTGCCAGCACTCTACATGGGGAAGCTTTCTTT	CASTLHGEAFF
-	-	TRBJ1-1	TRBV28	TGTGCCAGCAGTTTAAGTCCGGGATCGGGGAACACTGAAGCTTTCTTT	CASSLSPGSGNTEAFF
-	-	TRBJ1-5	TRBV6-1	TGTGCCAGCAGTGAACGGGTTTCTGGCAATCAGCCCCAGCATTTT	CASSERVSGNQPQHF
-	-	TRBJ2-7	TRBV19	TGTGCCAGTAGTATAACCGGGAGTGGCACCTACGAGCAGTACTTC	CASSITGSGTYEQYF
-	-	TRBJ2-7	TRBV6-5	TGTGCCAGCAGTTACTCAAAAGGCTACGAGCAGTACTTC	CASSYSKGYEQYF
-	TRBD2	TRBJ2-7	TRBV5-8	TGTGCCAGCAGCCGGGAGGTGCAGTACTTC	CASSREVQYF
-	TRBD1	TRBJ1-2	TRBV29-1	TGCAGCACCGGGACAGGGCATGGCTACACCTTC	CSTGTGHGYTF
-	-	TRBJ1-1	TRBV5-1	TGCGCCAGCAGCTTGGCGGGGGGCTTGAACACTGAAGCTTTCTTT	CASSLAGGLNTEAFF
-	-	TRBJ1-2	TRBV19	TGTGCCAGTAGTATTAGGGATAGAGGCTACACCTTC	CASSIRDRGYTF
-	-	TRBJ1-3	TRBV5-8	TGTGCCAGCAGATCCCGGGGCTCTGGAAACACCATATATTTT	CASRSRGSGNTIYF
-	-	TRBJ1-2	TRBV4-1	TGCGCCAGCAGCCAAGATTCTAACTATGGCTACACCTTC	CASSQDSNYGYTF
-	-	TRBJ1-6	TRBV6-1	TGTGCCAGCACGGAAATTTATAATTCACCCCTCCACTTT	CASTEIYNSPLHF
-	-	TRBJ2-2	TRBV10-1	TGCGCCAGCAGTGCGGGGGCGAACACCGGGGAGCTGTTTTTT	CASSAGANTGELFF
-	TRBD2	TRBJ2-1	TRBV7-2	TGTGCCAGCAGCTCCCTAGCGGGAGGGAGGAATGAGCAGTTCTTC	CASSSLAGGRNEQFF
-	TRBD2	TRBJ2-7	TRBV28	TGTGCCAGCAGTTTTGCAGGCGGGGGAAGCTCCTACGAGCAGTACTTC	CASSFAGGGSSYEQYF
-	-	TRBJ2-7	TRBV4-2	TGTGCCAGCAGCCAAGATAAGGCGCCGACCTACGAGCAGTACTTC	CASSQDKAPTYEQYF
-	-	TRBJ1-3	TRBV5-5	TGTGCCAGCAGCTTGGCCGCGTATTTTGGAAACACCATATATTTT	CASSLAAYFGNTIYF
-	TRBD2	TRBJ2-3	TRBV7-2	TGTGCCAGCAGCTTAGGGACTAGCGGGGAGATAGATACGCAGTATTTT	CASSLGTSGEIDTQYF
-	TRBD1	TRBJ1-5	TRBV7-9	TGTGCCAGCAGCCCCGGGACAGGTACTAATCAGCCCCAGCATTTT	CASSPGTGTNQPQHF
-	TRBD2	TRBJ2-7	TRBV6-5	TGTGCCAGCAGCCAAGCGGGGTCACCACGAGAGCAGTACTTC	CASSQAGSPREQYF
-	-	TRBJ1-1	TRBV5-6	TGTGCCAGCAGCTTGAGGGTAAGGTCGAACACTGAAGCTTTCTTT	CASSLRVRSNTEAFF
-	TRBD2	TRBJ2-1	TRBV5-4	TGTGCCAGCAGTCCCTGGACTAGCGGTACTGAGGAGCAGTTCTTC	CASSPWTSGTEEQFF
once	TRBD1	TRBJ1-1	TRBV6-6	TGTGCCAGTTTGGACAGGCTTGACACTGAAGCTTTCTTT	CASLDRLDTEAFF
-	TRBD2	TRBJ2-1	TRBV7-7	TGTGCCAGCAGCTGGGCGGGGGGTTATGAGCAGTTCTTC	CASSWAGGYEQFF
-	TRBD2	TRBJ2-1	TRBV5-1	TGCGCCAGCAGCCCCGGACTAGCGGGAGGGCTAGCTTCTAGCAATGAGCAGTTCTTC	CASSPGLAGGLASSNEQFF
-	-	TRBJ1-5	TRBV2	TGTGCCAGCAGTGATGGGGTAGGGGGAAGTCAGCCCCAGCATTTT	CASSDGVGGSQPQHF
-	-	TRBJ2-7	TRBV5-4	TGTGCCACCCATCAAACTTCCGCCTCCTACGAGCAGTACTTC	CATHQTSASYEQYF